The clone carrying this T cell receptor (beta chain) was detected only a few times. Antigen unknown. This specimen comes from a study of beta chain features in type 1 diabetes. Germline V gene data show CDR1 as MGHDK and CDR2 as SYGVNS. Trimming took 3 bases from V and 3 from J, leaving 6 bases between them. The CDR3 has 12 amino acids. One heparinised blood draw, averaging roughly 0.11 L, came from each donor. Purity exceeding 95% was reached by all sorted populations. Study observations and caveats: Across all four CD4+ subsets, people with type 1 diabetes showed modestly shorter TCRB CDR3s.

cDNA synthesis used the whole RNA isolate, giving expressed TCRB sequences. Clones were sequenced by immunoSEQ multiplex PCR, and TCRdb holds only the in-frame ones, with some missing. The top ten hold 0.025% to 0.035% of the sample, which has a few hundred thousand clones, 20% seen once. The V call is TRBV25-1, the J call TRBJ2-7; unclear D gene. Sample: naive CD4+ T cells from blood. This receptor was identified in a woman aged 40 to 50 with type 1 diabetes. CDR3: CASSDRYYEQYF. The CDR3 bases are TGTGCCAGCAGTGACAGGTACTACGAGCAGTACTTC.